The 24 T cell receptor beta chains below were found in one sample sequenced in a study of shared clonotypes between healthy human individuals. The data were produced by immunoSEQ multiplex PCR, yet TCRdb's version contains in-frame clones alone and is incomplete. The table has 550,000 to 750,000 clones, over 95% seen once; the top ten hold 0.085% to 0.11%. Terminally differentiated effector memory CD45RA+ cells were left out of the naive CD8 fraction, which was CD45RO-negative and positively selected for CCR7. Sequencing was performed on naive CD8+ T cells sorted from blood. The origin of the receptors is a woman aged 25-40 years in good health.

This rearrangement joins TRBV5-1 to TRBJ2-3, with 9 positions matching TRBD1. With 3 bases clipped from V and 1 base from J, the junction kept 15 bases outside the gene matches. CDR1 SGHRS and CDR2 YFSETQ come from the germline V gene. CDR3 length: 19 residues. As DNA, the CDR3 is TGCGCCAGCAGCTCGCCAACGGACAGGGGATGGGTCGGCACAGATACGCAGTATTTT. Translating gives CASSSPTDRGWVGTDTQYF.

This clone was detected only a few times. The rearrangement links TRBV6-5 to TRBJ1-1; D ambiguous. V was trimmed by 4 bases and J by 1 base, leaving 1 base between them. In germline, CDR1 is MNHEY, CDR2 SVGAGI. The CDR3 covers 11 residues. The CDR3 DNA follows: TGTGCCAGCAGTTCGAACACTGAAGCTTTCTTT. Its protein product is CASSSNTEAFF.

The J gene is TRBJ2-7, the V gene TRBV5-1; 8 bases are a match to TRBD1. The CDR3 length is 15 residues. The V gene's germline CDR1 is SGHRS and CDR2 YFSETQ. Trimming removed 1 base from V and 2 bases from J; junction bases left unmatched: 5. CDR3 nucleotides: TGCGCCAGCAGCTTGTCGCAGGGGGCAACCTACGAGCAGTACTTC. It is translated as CASSLSQGATYEQYF.

This clone was detected only a few times. The rearrangement uses TRBV19 and TRBJ1-2, with 7 positions matching TRBD1. CDR3 length equals 14 residues. CDR1 and CDR2 (germline): LNHDA, SQIVND (reference sequence). Trimming took 3 bases from V and 4 from J; bases not matched to a gene: 5. DNA of the CDR3: TGTGCCAGTAGTATCCCGGCAGGGGGCTATGGCTACACCTTC. Its translation is CASSIPAGGYGYTF.

This clone has only a few counts. The rearrangement joins TRBV30 to TRBJ1-1, with D hard to call. V was shortened by 5 bases and J by 0 bases, with 10 bases between the two germline ends. CDR3 length: 13 residues. Germline-derived CDR1 and CDR2 are GTSNPN and SVGIG (reference sequence). CDR3 region: CAWEDNMNTEAFF. In DNA form, the CDR3 reads TGTGCCTGGGAGGATAACATGAACACTGAAGCTTTCTTT.

The chain uses TRBV27 and TRBJ2-7; the D call may be TRBD1 or TRBD2 (5 bases each). Trimming removed 2 bases from V and 7 bases from J, with 15 bases in between. Germline-derived CDR1 and CDR2 are MNHEY and SMNVEV (reference sequence). There are 14 residues in the CDR3. Written as DNA, the CDR3 is TGTGCCAGCAGTTTACAGGGTAATACGGGGGAGCAGTACTTC. As protein: CASSLQGNTGEQYF.

There are a few counts of this clone. V usage is TRBV6-6 and J usage is TRBJ1-2; D perhaps matches TRBD1 (5 bases). Germline V CDR1 and CDR2: MNHNY, SVGAGI (reference sequence). Trimming removed 2 bases at V and 1 base at J, with 14 bases between. The CDR3 totals 16 residues. CDR3 sequence reads: CASSYEWGGGNYGYTF. The CDR3 coding sequence is TGTGCCAGCAGTTACGAATGGGGTGGGGGTAACTATGGCTACACCTTC.

The chain couples TRBV15 to TRBJ2-1; D call uncertain. In germline, CDR1 is LNHNV, CDR2 YYDKDF (reference sequence). The CDR3 contains 13 residues. Trimming cost V 3 bases and J 6 bases, with 9 bases left between them. CDR3 DNA sequence: TGTGCCACCAGCAGCTCTCCGGGCAATGAGCAGTTCTTC. This gives the protein CATSSSPGNEQFF.

In nucleotides, the CDR3 is TGTGCCAGCAGTTTATCCATCCTAAAACTAGTAAAAGAGACCCAGTACTTC. It codes for CASSLSILKLVKETQYF. The V and J genes are TRBV28 and TRBJ2-5, with D tentatively TRBD2 (5 bases). CDR3 length equals 17 residues. Per germline, CDR1 MDHEN and CDR2 SYDVKM. V dropped 1 base and J dropped 3 bases, with 18 bases sitting between them. The whole variable domain, remainder taken from reference TRBV28 and TRBJ2-5, is DVKVTQSSRYLVKRTGEKVFLECVQDMDHENMFWYRQDPGLGLRLIYFSYDVKMKEKGDIPEGYSVSREKKERFSLILESASTNQTSMYLCASSLSILKLVKETQYFGPGTRLLVL.

V usage is TRBV2 and J usage is TRBJ2-1; 11 nucleotides align to TRBD2. The V segment lost 9 bases and the J segment 9 bases; nucleotides outside the gene matches: 7. The CDR3 is made up of 13 amino acids. CDR1 is SNHLY, CDR2 FYNNEI, per germline. CDR3 loop: CARTLAGGVEQFF. DNA of the CDR3: TGTGCCAGGACATTAGCGGGAGGGGTTGAGCAGTTCTTC.

The V call is TRBV5-1, the J call TRBJ2-1, with 11 bases identical to TRBD2. Germline values: CDR1 SGHRS, CDR2 YFSETQ. The V segment lost 4 bases and the J segment 7 bases; nucleotides outside the gene matches: 7. The CDR3 has 15 amino acids. CDR3 sequence reads: CASSPTGLAANEQFF. The CDR3 region has the DNA TGCGCCAGCAGCCCCACGGGACTAGCGGCAAATGAGCAGTTCTTC.

Notes on this clone: Other DNA sequences within the sample encode an identical CDR3. The chain carries TRBV27 and TRBJ2-7; 9 bases fit TRBD2. Germline lookup yields CDR1 MNHEY and CDR2 SMNVEV (reference sequence). CDR3 length: 14 residues. The ends lost 2 bases at V and 2 bases at J; junction bases unmatched: 1. This chain's CDR3 is CASSLAGGAYEQYF. For the CDR3, the DNA is TGTGCCAGCAGTTTAGCGGGGGGGGCCTACGAGCAGTACTTC.

The chain combines TRBV6-1 with TRBJ2-7, with a possible D match to TRBD2 (5 bases). V lost 0 bases, J lost 2 bases, and 11 bases lay in between. The CDR3 has 15 residues. CDR1 is MNHNS and CDR2 is SASEGT in the germline V gene. CDR3 bases: TGTGCCAGCAGTGAAGCGAGGACTGGTCCCTACGAGCAGTACTTC. This gives the protein CASSEARTGPYEQYF.

The chain couples TRBV4-1 to TRBJ2-7; D unclear. Germline CDR1 is MGHRA and CDR2 is YSYEKL. The CDR3 covers 11 residues. V lost 5 bases and J lost 5, with 7 bases in between. Written as DNA, the CDR3 is TGCGCCAGCAGCGTGGGTCACGAGCAGTACTTC. Translating gives CASSVGHEQYF.

This clone is a singleton in its sample. The chain couples TRBV27 to TRBJ2-7, with D perhaps TRBD2 (6 bases). The CDR3 extends over 12 amino acids. Trimming stripped 9 bases from V and 6 bases from J, with 15 bases between. The germline gives CDR1 MNHEY, CDR2 SMNVEV (reference sequence). The CDR3: CASMGLASEQYF. The CDR3 DNA follows: TGTGCCAGTATGGGGCTAGCGAGCGAGCAGTACTTC.

Here the CDR3 reads CASSDSKRERQETQYF. As DNA, the CDR3 is TGTGCCAGCAGTGACTCTAAGCGGGAGAGGCAAGAGACCCAGTACTTC. The chain combines TRBV6-4 with TRBJ2-5; 8 bases fit TRBD2. The CDR3 is made up of 16 amino acids. Germline V gives CDR1 MRHNA, CDR2 SNTAGT. The ends lost 0 bases at V and 2 bases at J; junction bases unmatched: 5.

V usage is TRBV29-1 and J usage is TRBJ2-5, with D possibly being TRBD1 (6 bases). With the DNA end fitting TRBJ2-7 better, the J assignment may be wrong. There are 13 residues in the CDR3. Germline-derived CDR1 and CDR2 are SQVTM and ANQGSEA. This CDR3 reads CSVEGGQTYEQYF. The CDR3 region has the DNA TGCAGCGTTGAAGGTGGACAGACCTACGAGCAGTACTTC.

The CDR3 nucleotides are TGTGCCAGCAGCCCAAACAGACAGGGGGCGGGTGAGCAGTTCTTC. Its translation is CASSPNRQGAGEQFF. This chain uses TRBV9 with TRBJ2-1, with 10 bases matching TRBD1. Germline CDR1 reads SGDLS; CDR2 reads YYNGEE. The CDR3 contains 15 residues. With 4 bases clipped from V and 9 bases from J, the junction kept 10 bases outside the gene matches.

V gene TRBV7-6 combines with J gene TRBJ2-7; 7 nucleotides match TRBD2. This CDR3 has 20 residues. J was trimmed by 7 bases and V by 2 bases; bases with no gene match: 26. Germline V gene lookup returns CDR1 SGHVS and CDR2 FNYEAQ. The CDR3 nucleotides read TGTGCCAGCAGCTTACGGGGGTCAACCCAGCGCGGGGGTCTCTTCGGGGAGCAGTACTTC. Translated, it gives CASSLRGSTQRGGLFGEQYF.

Worth noting for this clone: The sample contains more than one DNA sequence encoding this CDR3. CDR3 sequence (DNA): TGTGCCAGCAGCTTGGGCACCCCCTACGAGCAGTACTTC. It specifies CASSLGTPYEQYF. The chain is built from TRBV7-9 and TRBJ2-7; D remains unclear. There are 13 residues in the CDR3. Germline V gives CDR1 SEHNR, CDR2 FQNEAQ (reference sequence). Trimming cost V 3 bases and J 2 bases, with 8 bases left between them.

J is TRBJ1-1 and V is TRBV11-2, with no clear D. V was trimmed by 5 bases and J by 3 bases, leaving 19 bases between them. Germline CDR1 is SGHAT and CDR2 is FQNNGV. The CDR3 contains 16 residues. The CDR3 nucleotides read TGTGCCAGCAGCCCCCTTTGGGAAGGTTGGGACACTGAAGCTTTCTTT. It codes for CASSPLWEGWDTEAFF.

Remarks on this clone: Other DNA sequences in this sample translate to the same CDR3. The rearrangement uses TRBV5-4 and TRBJ2-5; D unclear. V lost 0 bases and J lost 5, with 8 bases in between. CDR1 SGHNT and CDR2 YYREEE come from the germline V gene (reference sequence). The CDR3 length is 13 residues. DNA of the CDR3: TGTGCCAGCAGCTTGGAGTCGGATGAGACCCAGTACTTC. Translated: CASSLESDETQYF.

The chain joins TRBV27 to TRBJ2-5; possible D gene TRBD2, 6 bases. The CDR3 spans 15 residues. V was clipped by 6 bases and J by 9 bases, with 23 bases between them. In germline, CDR1 is MNHEY, CDR2 SMNVEV (reference sequence). The CDR3 nucleotides read TGTGCCAGCAGAGGGGTGAGAACGCATGGAGGGCCCCAGTACTTC. Residues: CASRGVRTHGGPQYF.

This clone was seen just once. This chain uses TRBV2 with TRBJ1-6; D is uncertain. V was shortened by 1 base and J by 0 bases, with 7 bases between the two germline ends. CDR1 and CDR2 (germline): SNHLY, FYNNEI. There are 16 residues in the CDR3. In DNA form, the CDR3 reads TGTGCCAGCAGTGAAGGGACTGCCTCCTATAATTCACCCCTCCACTTT. It translates to CASSEGTASYNSPLHF. The full variable domain, completed using reference TRBV2 and TRBJ1-6, is EPEVTQTPSHQVTQMGQEVILRCVPISNHLYFYWYRQILGQKVEFLVSFYNNEISEKSEIFDDQFSVERPDGSNFTLKIRSTKLEDSAMYFCASSEGTASYNSPLHFGNGTRLTVT.